These 9 T cell receptor beta chains came from one sample sequenced in a study of blood T cell repertoires in COVID-19. Clones were sequenced by immunoSEQ multiplex PCR, and TCRdb holds only the in-frame ones, with some missing. The top ten clones hold around 2% of a sample with around 150,000 clones, approximately 93% of them seen once. Sequencing used peripheral blood. The receptors stem from a woman in her sixties or seventies with COVID-19, enrolled during active disease.

V and J are TRBV11-2 and TRBJ1-1; possible D gene TRBD1, 5 bases. CDR3 length: 13 amino acids. V was trimmed by 5 bases and J by 1 base, leaving 8 bases between them. Germline V lookup: CDR1 SGHAT, CDR2 FQNNGV. The CDR3 sequence: CASSPGQNTEAFF. The CDR3 DNA sequence: TGTGCCAGCAGCCCCGGACAGAACACTGAAGCTTTCTTT. Full variable domain (outside the CDR3, taken from reference TRBV11-2 and TRBJ1-1): EAGVAQSPRYKIIEKRQSVAFWCNPISGHATLYWYQQILGQGPKLLIQFQNNGVVDDSQLPKDRFSAERLKGVDSTLKIQPAKLEDSAVYLCASSPGQNTEAFFGQGTRLTVV.

The chain combines TRBV7-2 with TRBJ2-3; no firm D call. The CDR3 totals 13 residues. Germline assignment: CDR1 SGHTA and CDR2 FQGNSA. V gave up 4 bases and J gave up 2 bases, with 7 bases separating them. As DNA, the CDR3 is TGTGCCAGCAGCTCCTCACACACAGATACGCAGTATTTT. Amino acid sequence: CASSSSHTDTQYF.

The chain recombines TRBV7-9 with TRBJ1-1, with D possibly being TRBD1 (6 bases). The CDR3 contains 15 residues. Germline lookup yields CDR1 SEHNR and CDR2 FQNEAQ (reference sequence). The V and J ends lost 5 bases and 0 bases respectively, with 13 bases between them. The CDR3 sequence is CASSPTGPMNTEAFF. In nucleotides, the CDR3 is TGTGCCAGCAGCCCAACAGGGCCAATGAACACTGAAGCTTTCTTT.

The chain recombines TRBV13 with TRBJ2-1; 15 nucleotides match TRBD2. J gave up 9 bases and V 4 bases, and 7 bases lay outside the gene matches. Germline values: CDR1 PRHDT, CDR2 FYEKMQ (reference sequence). CDR3 length: 16 residues. The CDR3 region is CASSWGLAGGLGEQFF. The CDR3, as DNA: TGTGCCAGCAGCTGGGGACTAGCGGGGGGATTGGGTGAGCAGTTCTTC.

The V gene is TRBV5-1, the J gene TRBJ1-3; no definite D call. This CDR3 region has 16 residues. V lost 0 bases, J lost 0 bases, and 10 bases lay in between. Germline assignment: CDR1 SGHRS and CDR2 YFSETQ. The CDR3 DNA follows: TGCGCCAGCAGCTTGGAGGCGGGCAGCTCTGGAAACACCATATATTTT. Encoded protein: CASSLEAGSSGNTIYF.

The chain joins TRBV29-1 to TRBJ1-1, with a possible D match to TRBD1 (6 bases). Germline values: CDR1 SQVTM, CDR2 ANQGSEA. This CDR3 spans 13 amino acids. Trimming took 6 bases from V and 1 from J, leaving 12 bases between them. CDR3 nucleotide sequence: TGCAGCGTAGCGACAGGCGGGAACACTGAAGCTTTCTTT. Its translation is CSVATGGNTEAFF.

This sequence joins TRBV27 and TRBJ1-2, with TRBD1 as a possible D gene (6 bases). The V gene lost 2 bases and the J gene lost 2 bases, with 15 bases spanning the gap. Germline assignment: CDR1 MNHEY and CDR2 SMNVEV (reference sequence). This CDR3 comprises 16 residues. The CDR3 sequence: CASSLRGQNQNYGYTF. CDR3 bases: TGTGCCAGCAGTTTAAGAGGACAGAATCAAAACTATGGCTACACCTTC.

J is TRBJ1-4 and V is TRBV6-5; 7 bases match TRBD1. The V segment lost 6 bases and the J segment 8 bases; nucleotides outside the gene matches: 6. This CDR3 spans 13 amino acids. Germline assignment: CDR1 MNHEY and CDR2 SVGAGI. The CDR3 DNA is TGTGCCAGCAGGAGACAGGGAGGAGAAAAACTGTTTTTT. Translation gives CASRRQGGEKLFF.

The gene calls are TRBV6-5 and TRBJ1-1; D is undetermined. V was pared by 4 bases and J by 1 base, with 13 bases between. CDR1 and CDR2 (germline): MNHEY, SVGAGI. The CDR3 spans 15 residues. CDR3 amino acids: CASSSPGSQNTEAFF. In nucleotides, the CDR3 is TGTGCCAGCAGTTCCCCGGGTAGTCAGAACACTGAAGCTTTCTTT.